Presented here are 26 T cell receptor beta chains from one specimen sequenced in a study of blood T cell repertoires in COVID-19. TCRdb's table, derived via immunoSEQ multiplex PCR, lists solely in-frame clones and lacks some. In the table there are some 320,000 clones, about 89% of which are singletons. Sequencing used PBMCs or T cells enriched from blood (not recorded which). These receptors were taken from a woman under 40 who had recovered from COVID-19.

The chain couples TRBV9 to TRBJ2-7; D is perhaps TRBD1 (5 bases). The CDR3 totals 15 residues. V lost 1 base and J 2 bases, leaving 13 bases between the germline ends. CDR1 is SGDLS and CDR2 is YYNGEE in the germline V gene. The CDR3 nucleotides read TGTGCCAGCAGCGTATTCACAGGACCTACCTACGAGCAGTACTTC. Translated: CASSVFTGPTYEQYF.

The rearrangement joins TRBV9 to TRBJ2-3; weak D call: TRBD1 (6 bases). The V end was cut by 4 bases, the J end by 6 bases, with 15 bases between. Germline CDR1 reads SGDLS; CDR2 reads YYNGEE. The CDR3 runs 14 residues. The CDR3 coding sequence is TGTGCCAGCAGCCCCCGCCTGGGGGCCGATACGCAGTATTTT. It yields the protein CASSPRLGADTQYF.

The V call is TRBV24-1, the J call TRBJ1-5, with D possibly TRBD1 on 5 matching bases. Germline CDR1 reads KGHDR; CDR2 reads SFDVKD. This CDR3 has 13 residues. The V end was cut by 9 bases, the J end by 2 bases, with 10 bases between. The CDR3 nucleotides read TGTGCCACCGCGGGGGGGGGCAATCAGCCCCAGCATTTT. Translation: CATAGGGNQPQHF.

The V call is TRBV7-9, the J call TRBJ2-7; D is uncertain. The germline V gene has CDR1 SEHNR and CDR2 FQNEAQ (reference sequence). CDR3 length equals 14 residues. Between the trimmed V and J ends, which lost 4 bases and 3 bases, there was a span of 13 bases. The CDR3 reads CASSSPHQIYEQYF. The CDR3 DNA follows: TGTGCCAGCAGCTCCCCCCACCAGATCTACGAGCAGTACTTC.

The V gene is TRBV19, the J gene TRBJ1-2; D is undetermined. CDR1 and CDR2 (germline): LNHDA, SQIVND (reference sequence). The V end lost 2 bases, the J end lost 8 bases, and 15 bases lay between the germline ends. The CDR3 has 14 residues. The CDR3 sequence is CASSIRSLGWGYTF. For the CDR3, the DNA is TGTGCCAGTAGTATACGTAGCCTTGGCTGGGGCTACACCTTC.

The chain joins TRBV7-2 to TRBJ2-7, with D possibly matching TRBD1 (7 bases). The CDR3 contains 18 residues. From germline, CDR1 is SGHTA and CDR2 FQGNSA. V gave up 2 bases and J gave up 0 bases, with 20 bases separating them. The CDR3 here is CASSLRSGQRVSSYEQYF. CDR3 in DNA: TGTGCCAGCAGCTTACGCTCGGGACAGCGGGTAAGCTCCTACGAGCAGTACTTC.

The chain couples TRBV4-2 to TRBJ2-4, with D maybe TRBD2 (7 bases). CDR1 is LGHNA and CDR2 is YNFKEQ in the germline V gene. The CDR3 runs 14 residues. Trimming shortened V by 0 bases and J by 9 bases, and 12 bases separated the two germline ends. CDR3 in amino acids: CASSQDSRGGIQYF. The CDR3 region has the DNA TGTGCCAGCAGCCAAGATAGTAGGGGGGGCATTCAGTACTTC.

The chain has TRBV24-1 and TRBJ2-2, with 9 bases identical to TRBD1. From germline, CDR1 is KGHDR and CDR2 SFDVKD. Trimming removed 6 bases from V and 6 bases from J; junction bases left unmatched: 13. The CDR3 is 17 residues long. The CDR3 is CATSPTAGTGRAGELFF. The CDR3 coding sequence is TGTGCCACCAGTCCCACCGCAGGGACAGGGAGAGCCGGGGAGCTGTTTTTT.

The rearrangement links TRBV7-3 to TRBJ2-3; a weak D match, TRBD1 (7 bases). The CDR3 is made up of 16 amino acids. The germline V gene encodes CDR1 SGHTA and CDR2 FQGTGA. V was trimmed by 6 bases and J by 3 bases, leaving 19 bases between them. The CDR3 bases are TGTGCCAGCAGTCTCCAGGGGGGCGCGGATACAGATACGCAGTATTTT. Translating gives CASSLQGGADTDTQYF.

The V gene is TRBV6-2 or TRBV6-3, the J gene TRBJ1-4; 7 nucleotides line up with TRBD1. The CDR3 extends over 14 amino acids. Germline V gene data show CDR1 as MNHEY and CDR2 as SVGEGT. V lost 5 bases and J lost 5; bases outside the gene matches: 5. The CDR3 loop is CASSHPGQNEKLFF. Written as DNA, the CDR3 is TGTGCCAGCAGTCACCCGGGACAGAATGAAAAACTGTTTTTT.

The CDR3 DNA is TGTGCCAGCAGTTCCGACAGGGGGGGTAATTCACCCCTCCACTTT. Translation gives CASSSDRGGNSPLHF. The chain uses TRBV28 and TRBJ1-6, with 9 nucleotides matching TRBD1. The germline gives CDR1 MDHEN, CDR2 SYDVKM. V lost 4 bases to trimming and J lost 6 bases; unmatched junction nucleotides: 4. The length of the CDR3 is 15 residues.

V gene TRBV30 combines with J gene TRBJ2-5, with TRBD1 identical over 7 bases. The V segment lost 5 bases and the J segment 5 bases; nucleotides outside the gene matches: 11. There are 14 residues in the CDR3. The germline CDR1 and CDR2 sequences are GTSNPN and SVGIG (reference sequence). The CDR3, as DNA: TGTGCCTGGGGGCGACAGGGCGGACTGGAGACCCAGTACTTC. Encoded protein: CAWGRQGGLETQYF.

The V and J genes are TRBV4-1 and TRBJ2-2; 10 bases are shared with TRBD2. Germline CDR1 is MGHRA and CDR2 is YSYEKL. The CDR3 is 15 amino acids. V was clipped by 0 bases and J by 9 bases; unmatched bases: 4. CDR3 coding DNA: TGCGCCAGCAGCCAAGAGCCTAGCGGGGGCCGGGAGCTGTTTTTT. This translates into CASSQEPSGGRELFF.

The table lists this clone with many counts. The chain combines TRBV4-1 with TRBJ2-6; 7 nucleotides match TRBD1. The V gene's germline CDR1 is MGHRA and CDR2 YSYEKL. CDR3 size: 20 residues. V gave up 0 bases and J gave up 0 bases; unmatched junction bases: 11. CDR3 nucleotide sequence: TGCGCCAGCAGCCAAGATACAATGGGACAGATAGACTCTGGGGCCAACGTCCTGACTTTC. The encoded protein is CASSQDTMGQIDSGANVLTF.

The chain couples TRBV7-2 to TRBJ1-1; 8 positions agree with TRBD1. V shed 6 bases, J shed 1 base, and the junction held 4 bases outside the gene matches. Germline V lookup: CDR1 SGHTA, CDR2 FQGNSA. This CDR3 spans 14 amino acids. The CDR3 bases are TGTGCCAGCAGGCGGGACAGGACGAACACTGAAGCTTTCTTT. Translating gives CASRRDRTNTEAFF.

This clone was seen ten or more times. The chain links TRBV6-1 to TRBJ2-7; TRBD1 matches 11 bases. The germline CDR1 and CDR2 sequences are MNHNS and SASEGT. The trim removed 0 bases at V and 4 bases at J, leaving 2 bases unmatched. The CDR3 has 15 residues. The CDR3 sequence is CASSEAGTGGYEQYF. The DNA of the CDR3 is TGTGCCAGCAGTGAAGCGGGGACAGGGGGTTACGAGCAGTACTTC.

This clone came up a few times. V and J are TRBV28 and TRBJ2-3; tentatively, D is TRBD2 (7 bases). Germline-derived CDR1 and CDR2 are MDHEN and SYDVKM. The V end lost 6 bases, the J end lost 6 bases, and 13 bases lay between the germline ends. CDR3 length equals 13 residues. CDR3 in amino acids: CASSLGGVDTQYF. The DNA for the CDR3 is TGTGCCAGCAGCCTAGGGGGGGTGGATACGCAGTATTTT.

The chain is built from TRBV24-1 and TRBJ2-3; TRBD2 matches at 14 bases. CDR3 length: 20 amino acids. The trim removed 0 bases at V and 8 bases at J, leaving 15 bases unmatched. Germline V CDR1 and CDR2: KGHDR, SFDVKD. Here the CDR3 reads CATSDLRPGLAGGPVRTQYF. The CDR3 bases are TGTGCCACCAGTGATTTGCGTCCAGGACTAGCGGGGGGACCGGTGCGTACGCAGTATTTT.

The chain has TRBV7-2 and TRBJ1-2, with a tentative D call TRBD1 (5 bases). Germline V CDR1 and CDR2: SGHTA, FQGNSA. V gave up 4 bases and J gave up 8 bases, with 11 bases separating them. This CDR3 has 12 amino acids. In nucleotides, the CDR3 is TGTGCCAGCAGCTCCAGGGTTGGGGGCTACACCTTC. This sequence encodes CASSSRVGGYTF. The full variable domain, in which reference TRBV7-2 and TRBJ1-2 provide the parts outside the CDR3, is GAGVSQSPSNKVTEKGKDVELRCDPISGHTALYWYRQSLGQGLEFLIYFQGNSAPDKSGLPSDRFSAERTGGSVSTLTIQRTQQEDSAVYLCASSSRVGGYTFGSGTRLTVV.

This chain's CDR3 is CASSQDRRGDEKLFF. CDR3 nucleotides: TGCGCCAGCAGCCAAGATCGCAGGGGCGATGAAAAACTGTTTTTT. The chain carries TRBV4-3 and TRBJ1-4; tentatively, D is TRBD1 (6 bases). Per the germline V gene, CDR1 is LGHNA and CDR2 is YSLEER. Trimming removed 0 bases at V and 6 bases at J, with 11 bases between. The CDR3 is 15 amino acids.

The CDR3 DNA sequence: TGCGCCAGCAGCTTAGCATCCGGCTATGGCTACACCTTC. It codes for CASSLASGYGYTF. The chain recombines TRBV5-1 with TRBJ1-2; D is undetermined. Germline V lookup: CDR1 SGHRS, CDR2 YFSETQ. The CDR3 loop spans 13 amino acids. Trimming took 2 bases from V and 4 from J, leaving 9 bases between them.

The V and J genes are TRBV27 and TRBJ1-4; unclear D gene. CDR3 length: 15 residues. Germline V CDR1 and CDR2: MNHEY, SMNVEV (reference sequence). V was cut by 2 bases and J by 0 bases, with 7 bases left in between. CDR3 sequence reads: CASSLAGTTNEKLFF. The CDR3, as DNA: TGTGCCAGCAGTTTAGCGGGAACAACTAATGAAAAACTGTTTTTT.

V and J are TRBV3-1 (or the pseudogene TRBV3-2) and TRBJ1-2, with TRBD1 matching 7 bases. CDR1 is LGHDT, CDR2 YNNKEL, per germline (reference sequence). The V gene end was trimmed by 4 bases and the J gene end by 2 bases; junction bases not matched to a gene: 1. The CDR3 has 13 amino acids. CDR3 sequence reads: CASSLGQNYGYTF. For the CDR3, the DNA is TGTGCCAGCAGCCTGGGACAGAACTATGGCTACACCTTC.

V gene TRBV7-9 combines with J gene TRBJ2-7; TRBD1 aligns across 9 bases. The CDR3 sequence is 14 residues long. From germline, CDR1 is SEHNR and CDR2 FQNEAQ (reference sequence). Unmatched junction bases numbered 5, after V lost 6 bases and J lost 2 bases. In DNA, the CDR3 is TGTGCCAGCAGTAAGACAGGGGGGGCCTACGAGCAGTACTTC. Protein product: CASSKTGGAYEQYF.

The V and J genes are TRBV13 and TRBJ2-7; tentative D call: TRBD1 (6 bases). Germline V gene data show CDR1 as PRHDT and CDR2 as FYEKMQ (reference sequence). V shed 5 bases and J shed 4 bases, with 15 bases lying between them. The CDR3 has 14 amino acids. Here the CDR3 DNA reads TGTGCCAGCAGCCCCGGGACGGACAGATACGAGCAGTACTTC. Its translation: CASSPGTDRYEQYF.

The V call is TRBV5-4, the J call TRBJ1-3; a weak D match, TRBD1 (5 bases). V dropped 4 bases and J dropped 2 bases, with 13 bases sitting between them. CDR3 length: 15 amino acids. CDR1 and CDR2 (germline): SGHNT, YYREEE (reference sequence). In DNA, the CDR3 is TGTGCCAGCAGCGGCGGGGGAAACCCTGGAAACACCATATATTTT. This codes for CASSGGGNPGNTIYF.